These 27 T cell receptor beta chains were all obtained from the same sample, sequenced in a study of CD8 T cells in ankylosing spondylitis. A single record per CDR3 protein comes from TCRdb applying MiXCR to the 5' RACE reads. The data show about 240,000 distinct CDR3 sequences, with approximately 12% seen just once and 6% to 8.5% held by the top ten. The sample consisted of blood, either unsorted or a sorted T cell fraction (not recorded which). These receptors were taken from a male donor with ankylosing spondylitis or in good health (not recorded which).

There are a few counts of this clonotype. The chain couples TRBV2 to TRBJ1-3; no clear D gene. The germline V and J ends were trimmed by 3 bases and 3 bases, with 9 bases remaining between them. Germline assignment: CDR1 SNHLY and CDR2 FYNNEI. The CDR3 consists of 14 residues. In DNA, the CDR3 is TGTGCCAGCAGTGAGGAACAGATTGGAAACACCATATATTTT. This gives the protein CASSEEQIGNTIYF.

The chain has TRBV7-6 and TRBJ1-2; 7 bases agree with TRBD1. Trimming cost V 0 bases and J 5 bases; bases outside gene matches: 6. The V gene's germline CDR1 is SGHVS and CDR2 FNYEAQ. The CDR3 is 15 residues long. The CDR3 coding sequence is TGTGCCAGCAGCTTAGCGCCGGACAGGCCATATGGCTACACCTTC. Its protein product is CASSLAPDRPYGYTF.

Many counts were recorded for this clonotype. The chain is built from TRBV5-1 and TRBJ2-3; unclear D gene. CDR1 is SGHRS and CDR2 is YFSETQ in the germline V gene. The CDR3 spans 11 residues. The V end was cut by 0 bases, the J end by 11 bases, with 7 bases between. CDR3 region: CASSLGVLQYF. In DNA, the CDR3 is TGCGCCAGCAGCTTGGGAGTTTTGCAGTATTTT. Looking up the rest from reference TRBV5-1 and TRBJ2-3 gives the full variable domain: KAGVTQTPRYLIKTRGQQVTLSCSPISGHRSVSWYQQTPGQGLQFLFEYFSETQRNKGNFPGRFSGRQFSNSRSEMNVSTLELGDSALYLCASSLGVLQYFGPGTRLTVL.

This clonotype was found many times. The chain recombines TRBV28 with TRBJ1-3; D gene unclear. CDR1 and CDR2 from the germline V gene are MDHEN and SYDVKM. V was clipped by 6 bases and J by 4 bases, with 10 bases between them. The length of the CDR3 is 13 residues. The CDR3 reads CASRMGFGNTIYF. DNA of the CDR3: TGTGCCAGCAGAATGGGGTTCGGAAACACCATATATTTT.

The chain links TRBV10-3 to TRBJ2-3; D remains ambiguous. V was cut by 3 bases and J by 1 base, with 11 bases left in between. Per the germline V gene, CDR1 is ENHRY and CDR2 is SYGVKD. This CDR3 contains 15 residues. This CDR3 reads CAISEVPRGTDTQYF. The CDR3, as DNA: TGTGCCATCAGTGAAGTCCCTAGGGGCACAGATACGCAGTATTTT.

The chain couples TRBV5-6 to TRBJ2-5; the D gene is possibly TRBD1 (6 bases). Germline CDR1 and CDR2: SGHDT and YYEEEE. The CDR3 is 14 residues long. V lost 0 bases and J 3 bases, leaving 9 bases between the germline ends. The CDR3 loop is CASSLEAGEETQYF. Here the CDR3 DNA reads TGTGCCAGCAGCTTGGAGGCAGGGGAAGAGACCCAGTACTTC.

This clonotype was counted ten times or more. The chain links TRBV15 to TRBJ2-1; D gene ambiguous. The CDR3 sequence is 13 residues long. Trimming took off 6 bases at V and 9 bases at J, with 15 bases between the two ends. Germline lookup yields CDR1 LNHNV and CDR2 YYDKDF (reference sequence). CDR3: CATRERQVREQFF. The CDR3 DNA follows: TGTGCCACCAGAGAGAGGCAGGTCCGTGAGCAGTTCTTC. Combining the CDR3 with reference TRBV15 and TRBJ2-1 gives the whole variable domain DAMVIQNPRYQVTQFGKPVTLSCSQTLNHNVMYWYQQKSSQAPKLLFHYYDKDFNNEADTPDNFQSRRPNTSFCFLDIRSPGLGDTAMYLCATRERQVREQFFGPGTRLTVL.

This clonotype was observed many times. The J gene is TRBJ2-3, the V gene TRBV7-8; possible D gene TRBD2, 5 bases. V was shortened by 4 bases and J by 2 bases, with 13 bases between the two germline ends. The CDR3 is 15 amino acids. CDR1 and CDR2 (germline): SGHVS, FQNEAQ. This CDR3 reads CASSSVGGFTDTQYF. The CDR3 DNA reads as TGTGCCAGCAGCTCCGTGGGCGGGTTCACAGATACGCAGTATTTT.

J is TRBJ2-1 and V is TRBV20-1; 8 bases agree with TRBD2. V trimming: 5 bases; J trimming: 6 bases; junction bases outside the gene matches: 12. Germline V lookup: CDR1 DFQATT, CDR2 SNEGSKA (reference sequence). This CDR3 is built from 15 residues. This CDR3 reads CSARTLPGGGNEQFF. CDR3 nucleotides: TGCAGTGCTCGAACGCTTCCGGGAGGGGGCAATGAGCAGTTCTTC.

The chain joins TRBV7-9 to TRBJ2-5, with no clear D. V was cut by 2 bases and J by 7 bases, with 11 bases left in between. Germline V gene data show CDR1 as SEHNR and CDR2 as FQNEAQ (reference sequence). This CDR3 contains 13 residues. CDR3 amino acids: CASSLSPDRTQYF. For the CDR3, the DNA is TGTGCCAGCAGCTTAAGCCCCGATAGGACCCAGTACTTC.

In this sample, this clonotype turned up a few times. This chain connects TRBV7-2 to TRBJ2-7; 9 bases match TRBD1. Germline lookup yields CDR1 SGHTA and CDR2 FQGNSA. Trimming removed 5 bases from V and 2 bases from J; junction bases left unmatched: 4. The CDR3 covers 14 residues. The DNA for the CDR3 is TGTGCCAGCAGCCCAACAGGGGGCACCTACGAGCAGTACTTC. Encoded protein: CASSPTGGTYEQYF.

The chain joins TRBV6-2 or TRBV6-3 to TRBJ2-7; TRBD2 aligns across 9 bases. J was trimmed by 4 bases and V by 2 bases; bases with no gene match: 6. The CDR3 covers 15 residues. Per germline, CDR1 MNHEY and CDR2 SVGEGT. The CDR3, as DNA: TGTGCCAGCAGTTACCGCCCAGCGGGGGGTTACGAGCAGTACTTC. Encoded protein: CASSYRPAGGYEQYF.

The table lists this clonotype with many counts. The genes are TRBV5-1 and TRBJ2-5, with a tentative D call TRBD1 (6 bases). V dropped 3 bases and J dropped 5 bases, with 14 bases sitting between them. The CDR3 is 14 amino acids. Germline-derived CDR1 and CDR2 are SGHRS and YFSETQ. The CDR3 sequence is CASSSGRGEETQYF. The CDR3 coding sequence is TGCGCCAGCAGCTCCGGCAGGGGAGAGGAGACCCAGTACTTC. The whole variable domain, filled in from reference TRBV5-1 and TRBJ2-5, reads KAGVTQTPRYLIKTRGQQVTLSCSPISGHRSVSWYQQTPGQGLQFLFEYFSETQRNKGNFPGRFSGRQFSNSRSEMNVSTLELGDSALYLCASSSGRGEETQYFGPGTRLLVL.

V and J are TRBV7-9 and TRBJ2-4; TRBD1 agrees at 7 bases. CDR3 size: 16 residues. J was trimmed by 8 bases and V by 7 bases; bases with no gene match: 17. Germline CDR1 reads SEHNR; CDR2 reads FQNEAQ (reference sequence). CDR3 bases: TGTGCCAGCACGGGGCAACAGGGGCTTGAAGGGGACATTCAGTACTTC. Protein: CASTGQQGLEGDIQYF.

This chain uses TRBV20-1 with TRBJ1-1; a weak D match, TRBD1 (5 bases). CDR3 size: 14 residues. The germline V and J ends were trimmed by 1 base and 5 bases, with 14 bases remaining between them. Looked up from germline, CDR1 is DFQATT and CDR2 is SNEGSKA (reference sequence). The CDR3 DNA sequence: TGCAGTGCTAGAGGGGGGGGTGAGAGGACTGAAGCTTTCTTT. Residues: CSARGGGERTEAFF.

Ten or more counts support this clonotype. The chain is built from TRBV20-1 and TRBJ1-1, with TRBD1 matching 8 bases. The CDR3 extends over 13 amino acids. CDR1 and CDR2 from the germline V gene are DFQATT and SNEGSKA (reference sequence). The CDR3 DNA sequence: TGCAGGGCTTCCGGGACAGGTGATTCTGAAGCTTTCTTT. This encodes CRASGTGDSEAFF.

This clonotype has at least ten counts. CDR3 nucleotides: TGTGCCAGCAGTCCCCTCTATAACTATGGCTACACCTTC. It translates to CASSPLYNYGYTF. The gene calls are TRBV27 and TRBJ1-2; the D is unclear. Trimming pared 5 bases from V and 1 base from J, leaving 8 bases between. CDR3 length: 13 amino acids. CDR1 and CDR2 from the germline V gene are MNHEY and SMNVEV (reference sequence).

In its sample, this clonotype was seen many times. V is TRBV12-3 or TRBV12-4 and J is TRBJ1-5; D perhaps matches TRBD1 (5 bases). The CDR3 has 11 amino acids. The V end was cut by 3 bases, the J end by 9 bases, with 6 bases between. CDR3 DNA sequence: TGTGCCAGCAGTTTGGGGCGGCCCCAGCATTTT. Translating gives CASSLGRPQHF.

This clonotype has at least ten counts. This chain joins TRBV20-1 and TRBJ2-7, with D tentatively TRBD1 (6 bases). The CDR3 is 12 residues long. With 6 bases removed from V and 3 bases from J, the gap between germline ends came to 12 bases. Germline values: CDR1 DFQATT, CDR2 SNEGSKA (reference sequence). CDR3 coding DNA: TGCAGTGCAGGGGGAACCGTCTACGAGCAGTACTTC. This encodes CSAGGTVYEQYF.

In its sample, this clonotype was seen many times. The CDR3: CASCKRTGGYTF. The CDR3 nucleotides are TGTGCCAGCTGCAAAAGGACTGGGGGCTACACCTTC. This chain uses TRBV6-2 or TRBV6-3 with TRBJ1-2; D not resolved. The CDR3 contains 12 residues. With 8 bases removed from V and 8 bases from J, the gap between germline ends came to 15 bases. Germline CDR1 MNHEY, CDR2 SVGEGT.

This clonotype was detected ten times or more. V gene TRBV5-1 combines with J gene TRBJ2-7; no reliable D call. In germline, CDR1 is SGHRS, CDR2 YFSETQ. The CDR3 covers 13 residues. V was trimmed by 1 base and J by 1 base, leaving 6 bases between them. CDR3 nucleotide sequence: TGCGCCAGCAGCTTGTCTACATCCTACGAGCAGTACTTC. Its translation is CASSLSTSYEQYF. Filled out from reference TRBV5-1 and TRBJ2-7, the complete variable domain reads KAGVTQTPRYLIKTRGQQVTLSCSPISGHRSVSWYQQTPGQGLQFLFEYFSETQRNKGNFPGRFSGRQFSNSRSEMNVSTLELGDSALYLCASSLSTSYEQYFGPGTRLTVT.

The sample holds many counts of this clonotype. This chain joins TRBV5-1 and TRBJ1-2; D not certain. The CDR3 contains 13 residues. V was pared by 2 bases and J by 5 bases, with 10 bases between. Germline V gene lookup returns CDR1 SGHRS and CDR2 YFSETQ. The CDR3 bases are TGCGCCAGCAGCTTCGGGGAGAGTTATGGCTACACCTTC. Translation gives CASSFGESYGYTF.

This clonotype appeared many times. This chain uses TRBV5-1 with TRBJ1-5; possibly TRBD1 for D (5 bases). Germline lookup yields CDR1 SGHRS and CDR2 YFSETQ. V was shortened by 0 bases and J by 2 bases, with 6 bases between the two germline ends. The CDR3 length is 14 residues. CDR3 in amino acids: CASSLVGGNQPQHF. CDR3 DNA sequence: TGCGCCAGCAGCTTGGTAGGGGGCAATCAGCCCCAGCATTTT.

The sample holds many counts of this clonotype. The rearrangement joins TRBV20-1 to TRBJ2-2; TRBD2 is a possible D gene (5 bases). The CDR3 is 14 residues long. The germline V and J ends were trimmed by 1 base and 2 bases, with 8 bases remaining between them. From germline, CDR1 is DFQATT and CDR2 SNEGSKA (reference sequence). CDR3 residues: CSARAGVNTGELFF. In DNA, the CDR3 is TGCAGTGCTAGAGCCGGGGTTAACACCGGGGAGCTGTTTTTT.

This clonotype was found many times. The chain combines TRBV5-1 with TRBJ2-7; D is undetermined. V shed 5 bases and J shed 3 bases, with 6 bases lying between them. The CDR3 is made up of 11 amino acids. From germline, CDR1 is SGHRS and CDR2 YFSETQ. The CDR3 region is CASRRDYEQYF. Here the CDR3 DNA reads TGCGCCAGCAGGCGAGACTACGAGCAGTACTTC.

This clonotype was observed many times. CDR3 region: CASSHTMGDTGELFF. For the CDR3, the DNA is TGTGCCAGCAGCCATACAATGGGGGACACCGGGGAGCTGTTTTTT. V and J are TRBV7-2 and TRBJ2-2; D could derive from TRBD1 or TRBD2 (5 bases each). CDR1 and CDR2 from the germline V gene are SGHTA and FQGNSA. The CDR3 sequence is 15 residues long. V was pared by 5 bases and J by 3 bases, with 13 bases between. Full variable domain (missing parts from reference TRBV7-2 and TRBJ2-2): GAGVSQSPSNKVTEKGKDVELRCDPISGHTALYWYRQSLGQGLEFLIYFQGNSAPDKSGLPSDRFSAERTGGSVSTLTIQRTQQEDSAVYLCASSHTMGDTGELFFGEGSRLTVL.

The rearrangement uses TRBV4-1 and TRBJ1-2; 7 nucleotides align to TRBD1. Trimming cost V 3 bases and J 4 bases; bases outside gene matches: 5. The CDR3 sequence is 14 residues long. The germline CDR1 and CDR2 sequences are MGHRA and YSYEKL. CDR3 nucleotide sequence: TGCGCCAGCAGCCAGGAACAGGGGTTCTATGGCTACACCTTC. Translation: CASSQEQGFYGYTF.